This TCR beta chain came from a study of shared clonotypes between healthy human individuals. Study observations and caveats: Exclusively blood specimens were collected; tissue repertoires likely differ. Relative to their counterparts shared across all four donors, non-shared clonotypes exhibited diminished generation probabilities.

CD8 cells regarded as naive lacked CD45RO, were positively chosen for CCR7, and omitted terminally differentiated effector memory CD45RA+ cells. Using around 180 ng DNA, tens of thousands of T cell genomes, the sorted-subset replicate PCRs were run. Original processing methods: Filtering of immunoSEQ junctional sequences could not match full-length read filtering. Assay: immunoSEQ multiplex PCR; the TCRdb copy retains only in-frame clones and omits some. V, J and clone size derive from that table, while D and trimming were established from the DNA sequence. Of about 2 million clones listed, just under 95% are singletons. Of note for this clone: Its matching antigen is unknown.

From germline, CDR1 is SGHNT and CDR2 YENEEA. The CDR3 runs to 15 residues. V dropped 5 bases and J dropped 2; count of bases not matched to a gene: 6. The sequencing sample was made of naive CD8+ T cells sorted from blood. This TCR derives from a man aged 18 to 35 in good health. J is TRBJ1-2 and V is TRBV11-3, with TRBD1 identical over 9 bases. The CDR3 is CASSGCGTGNYGYTF. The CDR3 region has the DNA TGTGCCAGCAGCGGATGTGGGACAGGGAACTATGGCTACACCTTC.